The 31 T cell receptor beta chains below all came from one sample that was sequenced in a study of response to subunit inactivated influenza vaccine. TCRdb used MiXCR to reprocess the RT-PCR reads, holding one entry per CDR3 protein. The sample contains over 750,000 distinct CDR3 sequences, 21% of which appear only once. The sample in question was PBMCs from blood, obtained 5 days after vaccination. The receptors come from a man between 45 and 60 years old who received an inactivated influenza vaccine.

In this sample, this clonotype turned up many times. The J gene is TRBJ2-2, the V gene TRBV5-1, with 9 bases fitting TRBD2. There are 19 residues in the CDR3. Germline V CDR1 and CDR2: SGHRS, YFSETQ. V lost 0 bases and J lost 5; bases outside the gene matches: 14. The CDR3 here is CASSLGRLRRGGRTGELFF. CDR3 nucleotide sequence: TGCGCCAGCAGCTTGGGACGTTTGCGGCGGGGGGGCCGAACCGGGGAGCTGTTTTTT.

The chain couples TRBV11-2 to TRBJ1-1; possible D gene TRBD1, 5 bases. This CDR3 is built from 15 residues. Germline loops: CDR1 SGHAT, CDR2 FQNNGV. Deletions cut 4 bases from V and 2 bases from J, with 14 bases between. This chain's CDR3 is CASSSPVGGNTEAFF. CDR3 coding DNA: TGTGCCAGCAGCTCCCCGGTTGGGGGTAACACTGAAGCTTTCTTT.

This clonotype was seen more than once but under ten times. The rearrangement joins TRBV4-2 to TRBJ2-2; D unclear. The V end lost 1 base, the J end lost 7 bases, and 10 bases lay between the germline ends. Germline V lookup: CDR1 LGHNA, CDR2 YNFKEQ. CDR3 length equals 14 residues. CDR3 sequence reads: CASSQASGYGELFF. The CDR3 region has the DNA TGTGCCAGCAGCCAAGCCTCTGGCTACGGGGAGCTGTTTTTT.

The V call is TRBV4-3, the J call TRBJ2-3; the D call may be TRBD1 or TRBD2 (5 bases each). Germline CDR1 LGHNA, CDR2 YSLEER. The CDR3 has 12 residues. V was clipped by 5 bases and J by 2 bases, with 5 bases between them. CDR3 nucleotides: TGCGCCAGCAGCGGGACCACAGATACGCAGTATTTT. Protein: CASSGTTDTQYF.

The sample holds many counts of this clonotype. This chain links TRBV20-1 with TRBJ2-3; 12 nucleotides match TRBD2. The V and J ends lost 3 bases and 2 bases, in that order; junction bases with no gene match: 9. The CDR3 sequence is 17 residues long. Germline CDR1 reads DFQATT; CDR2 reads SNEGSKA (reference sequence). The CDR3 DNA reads TGCAGTGCTAGTCCCCTAGCGGGAGGGGGATTCACAGATACGCAGTATTTT. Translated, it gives CSASPLAGGGFTDTQYF.

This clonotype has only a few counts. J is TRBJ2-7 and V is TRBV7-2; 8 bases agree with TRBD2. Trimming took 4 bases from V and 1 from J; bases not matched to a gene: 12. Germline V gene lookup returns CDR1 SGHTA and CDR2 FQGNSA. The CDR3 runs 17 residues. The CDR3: CASSSDATGTRSYEQYF. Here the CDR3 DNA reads TGTGCCAGCAGCTCGGACGCGACCGGGACTAGATCCTACGAGCAGTACTTC.

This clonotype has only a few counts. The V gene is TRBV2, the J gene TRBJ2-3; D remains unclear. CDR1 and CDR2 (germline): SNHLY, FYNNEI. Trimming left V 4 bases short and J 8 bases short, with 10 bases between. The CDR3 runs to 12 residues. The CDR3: CASSALTTTQYF. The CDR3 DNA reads TGTGCCAGCAGTGCGCTTACAACTACGCAGTATTTT.

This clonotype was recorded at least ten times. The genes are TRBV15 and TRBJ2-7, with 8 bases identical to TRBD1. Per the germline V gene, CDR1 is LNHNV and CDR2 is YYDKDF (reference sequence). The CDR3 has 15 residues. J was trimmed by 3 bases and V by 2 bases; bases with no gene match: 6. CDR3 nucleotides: TGTGCCACCAGCAGAAGAAGCGGACAGGGCTACGAGCAGTACTTC. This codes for CATSRRSGQGYEQYF.

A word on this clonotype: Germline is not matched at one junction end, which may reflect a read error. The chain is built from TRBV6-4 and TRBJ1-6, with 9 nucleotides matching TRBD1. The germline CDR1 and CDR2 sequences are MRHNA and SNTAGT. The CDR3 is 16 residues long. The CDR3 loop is CASRDSGQGGSSPLHF. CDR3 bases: TGTGCCAGCAGAGACTCGGGACAGGGTGGGAGTTCACCCCTCCACTTT.

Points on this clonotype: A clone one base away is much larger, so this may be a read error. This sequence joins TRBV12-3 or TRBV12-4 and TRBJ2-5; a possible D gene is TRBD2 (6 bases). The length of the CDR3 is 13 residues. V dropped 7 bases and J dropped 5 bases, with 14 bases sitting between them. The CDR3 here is CASKGGNDETQYF. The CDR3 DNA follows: TGTGCCAGCAAGGGCGGGAACGACGAGACCCAGTACTTC.

CDR3 loop: CASSEFVTRERVYIQYF. The CDR3 DNA is TGTGCCAGCAGTGAATTTGTAACGCGCGAGAGGGTTTACATTCAGTACTTC. The chain has TRBV25-1 and TRBJ2-4; a weak D match, TRBD2 (5 bases). Germline V CDR1 and CDR2: MGHDK, SYGVNS. The V end was cut by 1 base, the J end by 8 bases, with 21 bases between. CDR3 length equals 17 residues.

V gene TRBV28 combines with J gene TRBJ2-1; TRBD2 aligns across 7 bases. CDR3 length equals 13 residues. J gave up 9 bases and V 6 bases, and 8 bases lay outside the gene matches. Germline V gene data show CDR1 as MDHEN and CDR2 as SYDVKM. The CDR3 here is CASSPSGTIEQFF. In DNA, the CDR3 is TGTGCCAGCAGCCCCTCCGGGACTATTGAGCAGTTCTTC.

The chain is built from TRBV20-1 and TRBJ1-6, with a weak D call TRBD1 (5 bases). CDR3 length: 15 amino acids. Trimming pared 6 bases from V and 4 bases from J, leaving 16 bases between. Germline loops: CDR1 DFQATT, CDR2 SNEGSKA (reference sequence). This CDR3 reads CSAVGAGDYNSPLHF. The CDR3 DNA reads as TGCAGTGCGGTAGGGGCGGGAGATTATAATTCACCCCTCCACTTT.

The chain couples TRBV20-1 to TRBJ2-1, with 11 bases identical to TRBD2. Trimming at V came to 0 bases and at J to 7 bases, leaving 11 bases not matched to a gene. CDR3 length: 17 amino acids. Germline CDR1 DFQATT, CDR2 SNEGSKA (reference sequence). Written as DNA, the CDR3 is TGCAGTGCTAGAGATTTTAGCGGGAGGGCCACTTTAAATGAGCAGTTCTTC. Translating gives CSARDFSGRATLNEQFF.

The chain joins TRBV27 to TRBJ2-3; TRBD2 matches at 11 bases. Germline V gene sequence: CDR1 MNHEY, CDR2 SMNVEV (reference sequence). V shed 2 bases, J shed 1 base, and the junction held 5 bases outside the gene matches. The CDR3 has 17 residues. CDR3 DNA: TGTGCCAGCAGTTTAATGGCGACTAGCGGGGGCACAGATACGCAGTATTTT. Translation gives CASSLMATSGGTDTQYF.

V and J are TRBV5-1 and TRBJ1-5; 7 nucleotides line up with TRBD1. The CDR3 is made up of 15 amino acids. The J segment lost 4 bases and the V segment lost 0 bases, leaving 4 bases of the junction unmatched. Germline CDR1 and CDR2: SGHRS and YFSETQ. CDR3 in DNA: TGCGCCAGCAGCTTGGAGGGACAGCAGAATCAGCCCCAGCATTTT. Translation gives CASSLEGQQNQPQHF.

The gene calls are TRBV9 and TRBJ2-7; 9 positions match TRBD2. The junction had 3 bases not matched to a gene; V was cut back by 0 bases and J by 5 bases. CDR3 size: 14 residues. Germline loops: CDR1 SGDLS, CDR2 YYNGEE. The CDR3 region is CASSVGLAADEQYF. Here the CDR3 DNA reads TGTGCCAGCAGCGTAGGACTAGCGGCTGACGAGCAGTACTTC.

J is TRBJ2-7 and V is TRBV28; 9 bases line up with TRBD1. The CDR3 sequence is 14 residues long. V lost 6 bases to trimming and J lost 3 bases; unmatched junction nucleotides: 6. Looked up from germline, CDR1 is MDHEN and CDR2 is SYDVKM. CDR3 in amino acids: CASSGTGRFYEQYF. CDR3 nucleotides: TGTGCCAGCAGCGGGACAGGGCGCTTCTACGAGCAGTACTTC.

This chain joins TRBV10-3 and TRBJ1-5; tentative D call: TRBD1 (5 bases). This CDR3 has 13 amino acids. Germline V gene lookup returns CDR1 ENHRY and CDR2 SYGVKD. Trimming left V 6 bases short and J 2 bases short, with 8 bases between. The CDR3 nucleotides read TGTGCCATCAGAGGGGAGCGCAATCAGCCCCAGCATTTT. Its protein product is CAIRGERNQPQHF.

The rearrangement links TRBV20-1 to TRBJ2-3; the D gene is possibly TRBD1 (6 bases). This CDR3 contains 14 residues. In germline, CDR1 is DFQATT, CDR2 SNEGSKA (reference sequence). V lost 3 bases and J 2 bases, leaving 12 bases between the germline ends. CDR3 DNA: TGCAGTGCTAGTGGGACATTTTTCACAGATACGCAGTATTTT. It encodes CSASGTFFTDTQYF.

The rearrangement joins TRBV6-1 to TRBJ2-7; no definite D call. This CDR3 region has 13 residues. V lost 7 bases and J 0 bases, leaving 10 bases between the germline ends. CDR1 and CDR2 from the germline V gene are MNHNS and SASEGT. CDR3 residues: CASTGESSYEQYF. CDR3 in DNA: TGTGCCAGCACTGGGGAAAGCTCCTACGAGCAGTACTTC.

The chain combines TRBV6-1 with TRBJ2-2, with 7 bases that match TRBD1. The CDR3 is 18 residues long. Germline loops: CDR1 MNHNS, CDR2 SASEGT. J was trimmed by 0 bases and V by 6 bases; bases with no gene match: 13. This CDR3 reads CASRTPGQRHPNTGELFF. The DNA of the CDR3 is TGTGCCAGCAGAACCCCGGGACAGAGGCACCCGAACACCGGGGAGCTGTTTTTT.

In DNA form, the CDR3 reads TGTGCCAGCAGTGAACTCCGGGGGGGGATCTACGAGCAGTACTTC. Amino acids: CASSELRGGIYEQYF. The chain couples TRBV6-1 to TRBJ2-7; the match to TRBD2 covers 8 bases. This CDR3 has 15 residues. Germline loops: CDR1 MNHNS, CDR2 SASEGT. The V gene end was trimmed by 2 bases and the J gene end by 3 bases; junction bases not matched to a gene: 6.

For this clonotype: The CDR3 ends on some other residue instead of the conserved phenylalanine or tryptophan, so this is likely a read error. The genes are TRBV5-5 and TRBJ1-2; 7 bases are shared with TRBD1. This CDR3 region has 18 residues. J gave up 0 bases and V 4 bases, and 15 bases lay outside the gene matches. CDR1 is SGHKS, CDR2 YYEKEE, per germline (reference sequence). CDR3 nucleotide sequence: TGTGCCAGCAGCACGTCCCCGACAGGGCTACGCGCTAACTATGGCTACACCTTA. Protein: CASSTSPTGLRANYGYTL.

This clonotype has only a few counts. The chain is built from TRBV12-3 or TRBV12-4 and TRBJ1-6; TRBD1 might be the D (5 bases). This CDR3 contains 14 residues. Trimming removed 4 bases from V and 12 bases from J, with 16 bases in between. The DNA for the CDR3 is TGTGCCAGCAGTTCCGCTGGGACGTTCTTACCCCTCCACTTT. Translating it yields CASSSAGTFLPLHF.

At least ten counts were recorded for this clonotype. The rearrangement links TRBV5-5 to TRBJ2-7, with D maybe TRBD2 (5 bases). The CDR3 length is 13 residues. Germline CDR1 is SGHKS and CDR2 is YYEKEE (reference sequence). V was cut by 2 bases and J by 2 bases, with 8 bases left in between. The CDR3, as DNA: TGTGCCAGCAGCTTAGCGACTACCTACGAGCAGTACTTC. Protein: CASSLATTYEQYF.

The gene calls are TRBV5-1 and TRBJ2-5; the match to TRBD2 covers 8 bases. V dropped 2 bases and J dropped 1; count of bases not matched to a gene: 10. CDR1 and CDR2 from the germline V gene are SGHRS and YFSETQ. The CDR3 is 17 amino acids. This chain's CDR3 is CASSFRTSQTFQETQYF. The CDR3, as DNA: TGCGCCAGCAGCTTCCGGACTAGCCAAACCTTCCAAGAGACCCAGTACTTC.

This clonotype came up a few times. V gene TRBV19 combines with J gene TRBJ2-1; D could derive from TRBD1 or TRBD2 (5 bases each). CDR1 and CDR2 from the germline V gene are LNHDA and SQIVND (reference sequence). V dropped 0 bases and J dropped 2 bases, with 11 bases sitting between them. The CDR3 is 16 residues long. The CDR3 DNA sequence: TGTGCCAGTAGTATAGATGGCCGGGACGCCTACAATGAGCAGTTCTTC. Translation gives CASSIDGRDAYNEQFF.

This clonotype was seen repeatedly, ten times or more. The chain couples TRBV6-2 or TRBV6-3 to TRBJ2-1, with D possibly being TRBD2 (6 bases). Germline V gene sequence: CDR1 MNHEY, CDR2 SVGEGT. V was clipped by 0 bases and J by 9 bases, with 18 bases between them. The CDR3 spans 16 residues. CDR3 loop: CASSYSGLKRRGEQFF. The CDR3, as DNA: TGTGCCAGCAGTTACTCGGGACTCAAACGAAGGGGTGAGCAGTTCTTC.

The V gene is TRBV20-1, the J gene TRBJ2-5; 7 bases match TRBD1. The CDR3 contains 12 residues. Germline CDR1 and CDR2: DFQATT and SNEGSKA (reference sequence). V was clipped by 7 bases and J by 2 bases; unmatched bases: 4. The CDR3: CSGYRGQETQYF. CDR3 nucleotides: TGCAGTGGATACAGGGGACAAGAGACCCAGTACTTC.

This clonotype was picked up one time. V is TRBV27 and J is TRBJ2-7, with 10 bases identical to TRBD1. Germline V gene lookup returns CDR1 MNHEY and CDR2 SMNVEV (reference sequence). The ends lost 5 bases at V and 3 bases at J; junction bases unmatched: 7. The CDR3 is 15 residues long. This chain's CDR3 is CASSPRQGAGYEQYF. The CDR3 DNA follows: TGTGCCAGCAGTCCGCGACAGGGGGCAGGCTACGAGCAGTACTTC.